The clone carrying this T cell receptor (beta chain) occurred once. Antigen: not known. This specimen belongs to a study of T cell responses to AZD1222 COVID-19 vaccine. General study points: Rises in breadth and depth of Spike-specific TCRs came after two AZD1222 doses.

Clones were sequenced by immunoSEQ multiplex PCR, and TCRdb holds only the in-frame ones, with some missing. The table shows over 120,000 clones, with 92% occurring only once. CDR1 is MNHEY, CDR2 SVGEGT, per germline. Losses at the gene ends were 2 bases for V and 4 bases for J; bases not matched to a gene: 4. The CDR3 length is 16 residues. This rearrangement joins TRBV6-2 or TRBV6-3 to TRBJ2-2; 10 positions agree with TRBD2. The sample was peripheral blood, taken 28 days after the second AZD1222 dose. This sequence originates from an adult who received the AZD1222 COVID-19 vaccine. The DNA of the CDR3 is TGTGCCAGCAGTTACAATAGCGGGAGGACCACCGGGGAGCTGTTTTTT. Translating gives CASSYNSGRTTGELFF.